This TCR beta chain was documented in a study of Ad26.COV2.S vaccination and SARS-CoV-2 variants. Clones were read by immunoSEQ multiplex PCR, and TCRdb kept only the in-frame ones, dropping some. The repertoire includes about 480,000 clones, roughly 87% of them detected once, and 13% sits in the top ten. Described treatment: about 20 received Ad26.COV2.S at low or high dose, single or two shots; 5 received placebo; per-sample allocation not given. The study sampled participants on day 63 after the first vaccine or placebo injection. Its platform was an Ad26 vector, and its expressed antigen was Wuhan-strain SARS-CoV-2 spike. This CDR3 is 13 amino acids long. Trimming cost V 1 base and J 6 bases, with 9 bases left between them. Germline CDR1 is SGHAT and CDR2 is FQNNGV.

Here the sequenced sample was peripheral blood, taken in a trial of Ad26.COV2.S vaccine versus placebo. The receptor's source is a person between 18 and 65 years old who received the Ad26.COV2.S COVID-19 vaccine or a placebo. The genes are TRBV11-2 and TRBJ1-2; possible D gene TRBD1, 5 bases. The CDR3 loop reads CASSLVQDHGYTF. Written as DNA, the CDR3 is TGTGCCAGCAGCTTAGTACAGGACCATGGCTACACCTTC.